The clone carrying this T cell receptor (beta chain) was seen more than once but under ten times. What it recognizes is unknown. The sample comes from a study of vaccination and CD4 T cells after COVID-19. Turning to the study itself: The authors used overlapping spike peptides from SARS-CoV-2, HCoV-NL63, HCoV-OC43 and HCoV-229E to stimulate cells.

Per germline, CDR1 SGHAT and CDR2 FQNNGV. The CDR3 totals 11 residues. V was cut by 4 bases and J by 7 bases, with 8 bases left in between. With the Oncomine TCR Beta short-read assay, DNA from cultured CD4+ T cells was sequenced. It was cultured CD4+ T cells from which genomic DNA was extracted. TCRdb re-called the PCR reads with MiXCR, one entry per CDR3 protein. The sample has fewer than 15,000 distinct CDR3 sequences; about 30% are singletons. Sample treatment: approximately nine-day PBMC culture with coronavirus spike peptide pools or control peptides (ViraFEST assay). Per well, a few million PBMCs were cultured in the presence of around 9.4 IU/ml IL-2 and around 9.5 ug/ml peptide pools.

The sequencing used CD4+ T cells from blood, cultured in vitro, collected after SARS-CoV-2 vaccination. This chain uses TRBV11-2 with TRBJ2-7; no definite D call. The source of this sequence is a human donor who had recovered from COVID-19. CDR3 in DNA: TGTGCCAGCAGCTCTGGTTGGGAGCAGTACTTC. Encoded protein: CASSSGWEQYF.